This is a list of T cell receptor beta chains from one sample in a study of T cells after yellow fever vaccination. TCRdb itself ran the 5' RACE reads through MiXCR, one entry per CDR3 protein. The sample holds about 310,000 distinct CDR3 sequences, 3% to 4.5% seen once. The starting material was PBMCs, obtained on the day of the yellow fever booster vaccination. All receptors come from a man younger than 35 who received the YFV17D yellow fever vaccine. The CDR3 runs from the conserved cysteine through the conserved F or W. D genes are given only for firm matches. The size field is filled for only some rows; it gives once, few, many or a size class.

clone_size: few
j_call: TRBJ2-1
cdr3_length: 14
d_call: .
v_call: TRBV7-2
cdr3_nt: TGTGCCAGCAGCTTATACCCCCTCTACAATGAGCAGTTCTTC
cdr3_aa: CASSLYPLYNEQFF

clone_size: many
j_call: TRBJ2-7
cdr3_length: 16
d_call: .
v_call: TRBV15
cdr3_nt: TGTGCCACCAGCACCCCCACCGGGTCATTAATCTACGAGCAGTACTTC
cdr3_aa: CATSTPTGSLIYEQYF

clone_size: many
j_call: TRBJ2-2
cdr3_length: 15
d_call: TRBD1
v_call: TRBV11-2
cdr3_nt: TGTGCCAGCAGCCGGACAGGGGCGGGGACCGGGGAGCTGTTTTTT
cdr3_aa: CASSRTGAGTGELFF

clone_size: few
j_call: TRBJ2-7
cdr3_length: 14
d_call: .
v_call: TRBV6-6
cdr3_nt: TGTGCCAGCAGCCCCTTCGGGATATCCTACGAGCAGTACTTC
cdr3_aa: CASSPFGISYEQYF

clone_size: .
j_call: TRBJ1-1
cdr3_length: 15
d_call: .
v_call: TRBV5-1
cdr3_nt: TGCGCCAGCAGCTTGGGTGGCGGGGGGAACACTGAAGCTTTCTTT
cdr3_aa: CASSLGGGGNTEAFF

clone_size: many
j_call: TRBJ1-1
cdr3_length: 16
d_call: TRBD1
v_call: TRBV4-1
cdr3_nt: TGCGCCAGCAGCCACCCAGGGGGTCTTGTAGCGACTGAAGCTTTCTTT
cdr3_aa: CASSHPGGLVATEAFF

clone_size: few
j_call: TRBJ1-1
cdr3_length: 19
d_call: .
v_call: TRBV4-1
cdr3_nt: TGCGCCAGCCGACAACAGACAGGACGCCTTCCAATCCAAACGGCTGAAGCTTTCTTT
cdr3_aa: CASRQQTGRLPIQTAEAFF

clone_size: .
j_call: TRBJ1-1
cdr3_length: 15
d_call: .
v_call: TRBV11-2
cdr3_nt: TGTGCCAGCAGCTTGAGTGGAAGAGGACGGGGTGAAGCTTTCTTT
cdr3_aa: CASSLSGRGRGEAFF

clone_size: few
j_call: TRBJ1-2
cdr3_length: 16
d_call: .
v_call: TRBV12-3/TRBV12-4
cdr3_nt: TGTGCCAGCAGCCTGGGGGGGACACCTTATCTCTATGGCTACACCTTC
cdr3_aa: CASSLGGTPYLYGYTF

clone_size: .
j_call: TRBJ2-1
cdr3_length: 14
d_call: TRBD2
v_call: TRBV20-1
cdr3_nt: TGCAGTGCTACGACTAGCGGGCGCTACAATGAGCAGTTCTTC
cdr3_aa: CSATTSGRYNEQFF

clone_size: many
j_call: TRBJ2-1
cdr3_length: 16
d_call: .
v_call: TRBV14
cdr3_nt: TGTGCCAGCAGCCGAACCCCGGGACTCATGGGGGATGAGCAGTTCTTC
cdr3_aa: CASSRTPGLMGDEQFF

clone_size: few
j_call: TRBJ1-3
cdr3_length: 16
d_call: TRBD1
v_call: TRBV7-9
cdr3_nt: TGTGCCAGCAGCTTAAGTCGCCAGGGGGATGGAAACACCATATATTTT
cdr3_aa: CASSLSRQGDGNTIYF

clone_size: .
j_call: TRBJ1-4
cdr3_length: 13
d_call: .
v_call: TRBV10-3
cdr3_nt: TGTGCCATCTCCCAGTTGGCGGGTGAAAAACTGTTTTTT
cdr3_aa: CAISQLAGEKLFF

clone_size: many
j_call: TRBJ2-1
cdr3_length: 14
d_call: .
v_call: TRBV4-3
cdr3_nt: TGCGCCAGCAGCCAAACGGTCTACTACAATGAGCAGTTCTTC
cdr3_aa: CASSQTVYYNEQFF

clone_size: few
j_call: TRBJ1-2
cdr3_length: 15
d_call: .
v_call: TRBV4-3
cdr3_nt: TGCGCCAGCAGCCAAGAGTTGGGCAGCAACTATGGCTACACCTTC
cdr3_aa: CASSQELGSNYGYTF

clone_size: few
j_call: TRBJ2-3
cdr3_length: 15
d_call: .
v_call: TRBV6-2/TRBV6-3
cdr3_nt: TGTGCCAGCAGTTACGGGCGGGGAGGCGCAGATACGCAGTATTTT
cdr3_aa: CASSYGRGGADTQYF

clone_size: many
j_call: TRBJ1-4
cdr3_length: 13
d_call: .
v_call: TRBV18
cdr3_nt: TGTGCCAGCTCACAGGGCCATAATGAAAAACTGTTTTTT
cdr3_aa: CASSQGHNEKLFF

clone_size: many
j_call: TRBJ1-2
cdr3_length: 14
d_call: .
v_call: TRBV18
cdr3_nt: TGTGCCAGCTCACCTACAGGGTTGAACTATGGCTACACCTTC
cdr3_aa: CASSPTGLNYGYTF

clone_size: few
j_call: TRBJ2-1
cdr3_length: 16
d_call: TRBD2
v_call: TRBV7-2
cdr3_nt: TGTGCCAGCAGCGGGAAGCGGGGGGCTTTCTACAATGAGCAGTTCTTC
cdr3_aa: CASSGKRGAFYNEQFF

clone_size: few
j_call: TRBJ2-7
cdr3_length: 14
d_call: TRBD1
v_call: TRBV7-9
cdr3_nt: TGTGCCAGCAGCTCCGGGACAGGGAACTACGAGCAGTACTTC
cdr3_aa: CASSSGTGNYEQYF

clone_size: many
j_call: TRBJ1-2
cdr3_length: 13
d_call: .
v_call: TRBV11-2
cdr3_nt: TGTGCCAGCAGCTTAGGACCGGTCCGGGGCTACACCTTC
cdr3_aa: CASSLGPVRGYTF

clone_size: many
j_call: TRBJ2-3
cdr3_length: 13
d_call: .
v_call: TRBV5-1
cdr3_nt: TGCGCCAGCAGGGAGCCGGCATCAGATACGCAGTATTTT
cdr3_aa: CASREPASDTQYF